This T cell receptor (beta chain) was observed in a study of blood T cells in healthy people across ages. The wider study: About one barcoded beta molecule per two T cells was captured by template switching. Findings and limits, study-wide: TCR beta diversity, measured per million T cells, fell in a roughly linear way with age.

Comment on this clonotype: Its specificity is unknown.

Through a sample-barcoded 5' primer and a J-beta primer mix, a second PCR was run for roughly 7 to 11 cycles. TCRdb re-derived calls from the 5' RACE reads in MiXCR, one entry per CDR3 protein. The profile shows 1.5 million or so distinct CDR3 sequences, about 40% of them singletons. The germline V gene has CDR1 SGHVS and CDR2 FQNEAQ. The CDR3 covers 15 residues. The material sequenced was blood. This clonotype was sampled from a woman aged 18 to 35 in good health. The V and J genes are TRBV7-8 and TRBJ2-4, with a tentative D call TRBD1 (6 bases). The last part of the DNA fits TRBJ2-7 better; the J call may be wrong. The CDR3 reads CASSPLGQGLNEQYF. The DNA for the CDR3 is TGTGCCAGCAGCCCTCTGGGGCAGGGGTTAAACGAGCAGTACTTC.